A single sample gave rise to the 25 T cell receptor beta chains below, sequenced in a study of blood T cell repertoires in COVID-19. Clones were sequenced by immunoSEQ multiplex PCR, and TCRdb holds only the in-frame ones, with some missing. The data contain 250,000 to 300,000 clones, over 80% of them singletons. The sequenced sample was peripheral blood. The source of these receptors is a woman in her thirties or forties who had recovered from COVID-19.

CDR3 coding DNA: TGTGCCACCAGCATACTAGCGGGGAACTACAATGAGCAGTTCTTC. It specifies CATSILAGNYNEQFF. This sequence joins TRBV15 and TRBJ2-1; 10 bases align to TRBD2. Unmatched junction bases numbered 3, after V lost 4 bases and J lost 3 bases. Germline V gene sequence: CDR1 LNHNV, CDR2 YYDKDF (reference sequence). This CDR3 region has 15 residues.

The chain couples TRBV7-2 to TRBJ2-7; the D gene is possibly TRBD1 (5 bases). Trimming left V 2 bases short and J 2 bases short, with 10 bases between. Germline-derived CDR1 and CDR2 are SGHTA and FQGNSA. This CDR3 is built from 14 residues. The CDR3 DNA is TGTGCCAGCAGCTTAAGGGCCAGGGCCTACGAGCAGTACTTC. Protein: CASSLRARAYEQYF. Based on the CDR3 plus reference TRBV7-2 and TRBJ2-7, the full variable domain is GAGVSQSPSNKVTEKGKDVELRCDPISGHTALYWYRQSLGQGLEFLIYFQGNSAPDKSGLPSDRFSAERTGGSVSTLTIQRTQQEDSAVYLCASSLRARAYEQYFGPGTRLTVT.

The gene calls are TRBV4-3 and TRBJ2-1, with 7 bases matching TRBD2. The CDR3 consists of 13 residues. V lost 4 bases and J lost 7; bases outside the gene matches: 4. Germline V CDR1 and CDR2: LGHNA, YSLEER. The CDR3 DNA sequence: TGCGCCAGCAGCCCGGGGAGGGTAAATGAGCAGTTCTTC. This sequence encodes CASSPGRVNEQFF.

V and J are TRBV19 and TRBJ1-4; a weak D match, TRBD1 (5 bases). The CDR3 is 15 residues long. V was cut by 5 bases and J by 3 bases, with 13 bases left in between. CDR1 LNHDA and CDR2 SQIVND come from the germline V gene (reference sequence). In DNA, the CDR3 is TGTGCCAGTAGTGCAGGGTGGCATGCTAATGAAAAACTGTTTTTT. Translated, it gives CASSAGWHANEKLFF.

This chain joins TRBV2 and TRBJ1-3; TRBD1 is a possible D gene (5 bases). This CDR3 region has 15 residues. Germline CDR1 reads SNHLY; CDR2 reads FYNNEI. Trimming stripped 6 bases from V and 0 bases from J, with 12 bases between. The CDR3 DNA reads TGTGCCAGCAGCGACACAGGTCACTCTGGAAACACCATATATTTT. Protein product: CASSDTGHSGNTIYF.

The chain carries TRBV2 and TRBJ1-3, with D perhaps matching TRBD1 (5 bases). Germline V gene data show CDR1 as SNHLY and CDR2 as FYNNEI. The CDR3 runs to 14 residues. V was shortened by 7 bases and J by 2 bases, with 12 bases between the two germline ends. Here the CDR3 reads CASTLAGAGNTIYF. DNA of the CDR3: TGTGCCAGCACCCTGGCGGGGGCTGGAAACACCATATATTTT.

The J gene is TRBJ1-2, the V gene TRBV15; D unresolved. V was pared by 8 bases and J by 0 bases, with 7 bases between. CDR3 length: 12 residues. In germline, CDR1 is LNHNV, CDR2 YYDKDF (reference sequence). The CDR3 loop reads CATRGANYGYTF. CDR3 coding DNA: TGTGCCACCCGGGGAGCTAACTATGGCTACACCTTC.

Of note for this clone: Other nucleotide sequences in the sample specify the same CDR3. V and J are TRBV9 and TRBJ2-7; D is unresolved. The CDR3 covers 14 residues. V lost 0 bases to trimming and J lost 0 bases, with 7 bases between them. Germline V gives CDR1 SGDLS, CDR2 YYNGEE. The CDR3 bases are TGTGCCAGCAGCGTAGGATCGAGCTCCTACGAGCAGTACTTC. Encoded protein: CASSVGSSSYEQYF.

This clone has just a few counts. The chain employs TRBV7-6 and TRBJ2-5, with D possibly TRBD2 on 6 matching bases. The CDR3 extends over 13 amino acids. In germline, CDR1 is SGHVS, CDR2 FNYEAQ. Trimming removed 7 bases at V and 7 bases at J, with 16 bases between. In nucleotides, the CDR3 is TGTGCCAGCACCCCGGGCCCGCGGGGGACCCAGTACTTC. It is translated as CASTPGPRGTQYF. Drawing the rest from reference TRBV7-6 and TRBJ2-5, the complete variable domain is GAGVSQSPRYKVTKRGQDVALRCDPISGHVSLYWYRQALGQGPEFLTYFNYEAQQDKSGLPNDRFSAERPEGSISTLTIQRTEQRDSAMYRCASTPGPRGTQYFGPGTRLLVL.

As concerns this clone: The sample has other DNA sequences that encode this CDR3 too. The V call is TRBV7-9, the J call TRBJ1-1; 9 bases are shared with TRBD1. The CDR3 totals 13 residues. J lost 5 bases, V lost 5 bases, and 3 bases had no gene match. The germline V gene has CDR1 SEHNR and CDR2 FQNEAQ (reference sequence). The chain's CDR3 is CASSPTGGTEAFF. The CDR3 region has the DNA TGTGCCAGCAGCCCGACAGGGGGAACTGAAGCTTTCTTT. The full variable domain, completed using reference TRBV7-9 and TRBJ1-1, is DTGVSQNPRHKITKRGQNVTFRCDPISEHNRLYWYRQTLGQGPEFLTYFQNEAQLEKSRLLSDRFSAERPKGSFSTLEIQRTEQGDSAMYLCASSPTGGTEAFFGQGTRLTVV.

This clone was found a few times. This chain links TRBV30 with TRBJ2-7; 9 nucleotides align to TRBD1. The length of the CDR3 is 13 residues. Looked up from germline, CDR1 is GTSNPN and CDR2 is SVGIG (reference sequence). V dropped 3 bases and J dropped 7; count of bases not matched to a gene: 7. The CDR3 bases are TGTGCCTGGAGCCGGACAGGGGAGACGGAGCAGTACTTC. Translation gives CAWSRTGETEQYF.

A word on this clone: Within the sample, other DNA sequences also encode this same CDR3. V is TRBV9 and J is TRBJ2-5; 9 bases map to TRBD1. V trimming: 4 bases; J trimming: 3 bases; junction bases outside the gene matches: 4. The CDR3 totals 14 residues. Germline V gene data show CDR1 as SGDLS and CDR2 as YYNGEE. In DNA form, the CDR3 reads TGTGCCAGCAGCCCGAGGGACAGGGAAGAGACCCAGTACTTC. It specifies CASSPRDREETQYF. Supplemented by reference TRBV9 and TRBJ2-5, the full variable domain reads DSGVTQTPKHLITATGQRVTLRCSPRSGDLSVYWYQQSLDQGLQFLIQYYNGEERAKGNILERFSAQQFPDLHSELNLSSLELGDSALYFCASSPRDREETQYFGPGTRLLVL.

The chain recombines TRBV4-1 with TRBJ1-1, with D uncertain. Trimming removed 0 bases at V and 7 bases at J, with 12 bases between. CDR1 MGHRA and CDR2 YSYEKL come from the germline V gene. This CDR3 is 14 amino acids long. CDR3 protein: CASSQDVKRDEAFF. CDR3 sequence (DNA): TGCGCCAGCAGCCAAGATGTTAAGAGGGATGAAGCTTTCTTT.

This clone was recorded once. This sequence joins TRBV7-9 and TRBJ1-3, with unresolved D. The length of the CDR3 is 15 residues. In germline, CDR1 is SEHNR, CDR2 FQNEAQ (reference sequence). V was trimmed by 2 bases and J by 0 bases, leaving 8 bases between them. The CDR3 loop reads CASSLMSLSGNTIYF. For the CDR3, the DNA is TGTGCCAGCAGCTTAATGAGTCTCTCTGGAAACACCATATATTTT.

This clone has a single count. Other nucleotide sequences from this sample produce the same CDR3. The chain carries TRBV7-9 and TRBJ2-1, with a tentative D call TRBD1 (5 bases). The CDR3 is made up of 15 amino acids. Germline V gives CDR1 SEHNR, CDR2 FQNEAQ (reference sequence). Trimming took 1 base from V and 4 from J, leaving 11 bases between them. CDR3: CASSLGSGSYNEQFF. CDR3 nucleotides: TGTGCCAGCAGCTTAGGGTCAGGGTCGTACAATGAGCAGTTCTTC. Supplemented by reference TRBV7-9 and TRBJ2-1, the full variable domain reads DTGVSQNPRHKITKRGQNVTFRCDPISEHNRLYWYRQTLGQGPEFLTYFQNEAQLEKSRLLSDRFSAERPKGSFSTLEIQRTEQGDSAMYLCASSLGSGSYNEQFFGPGTRLTVL.

The chain has TRBV7-9 and TRBJ2-3; 8 bases fit TRBD1. The germline gives CDR1 SEHNR, CDR2 FQNEAQ (reference sequence). This CDR3 region has 15 residues. Trimming at V came to 3 bases and at J to 1 base, leaving 3 bases not matched to a gene. CDR3 residues: CASSFRQGRTDTQYF. The CDR3 DNA follows: TGTGCCAGCAGCTTCCGACAGGGGCGCACAGATACGCAGTATTTT.

This chain links TRBV6-2 or TRBV6-3 with TRBJ2-5; D is unresolved. The V and J ends lost 2 bases and 5 bases respectively, with 9 bases between them. CDR1 MNHEY and CDR2 SVGEGT come from the germline V gene. This CDR3 is built from 13 residues. The chain's CDR3 is CASSYGYAETQYF. The CDR3 nucleotides are TGTGCCAGCAGTTACGGTTACGCGGAGACCCAGTACTTC.

J is TRBJ2-2 and V is TRBV4-1; D may be TRBD1 (6 bases). Germline V gene sequence: CDR1 MGHRA, CDR2 YSYEKL. The CDR3 covers 17 residues. Trimming took off 3 bases at V and 2 bases at J, with 16 bases between the two ends. This CDR3 is CASSQVPRDTNTGELFF. The CDR3 nucleotides read TGCGCCAGCAGCCAGGTCCCCCGGGACACTAACACCGGGGAGCTGTTTTTT.

The chain carries TRBV6-1 and TRBJ1-5, with D hard to call. The CDR3 contains 14 residues. V lost 5 bases to trimming and J lost 2 bases, with 10 bases between them. The germline gives CDR1 MNHNS, CDR2 SASEGT. The CDR3 DNA sequence: TGTGCCAGCAGTTATGGGCAGGGCAATCAGCCCCAGCATTTT. This gives the protein CASSYGQGNQPQHF.

This chain links TRBV5-6 with TRBJ2-2; 9 bases fit TRBD1. Germline V CDR1 and CDR2: SGHDT, YYEEEE. The CDR3 is made up of 15 amino acids. The junction had 5 bases not matched to a gene; V was cut back by 3 bases and J by 5 bases. CDR3 DNA sequence: TGTGCCAGCAGCTACACAGGGGGCGGGACCGGGGAGCTGTTTTTT. It yields the protein CASSYTGGGTGELFF.

DNA of the CDR3: TGTGCCAGCAGTGAAATAGGGGGTAGGGGGGATACGCAGTATTTT. It is translated as CASSEIGGRGDTQYF. V usage is TRBV25-1 and J usage is TRBJ2-3, with D maybe TRBD1 (6 bases). V lost 2 bases and J lost 6, with 15 bases in between. CDR3 length equals 15 residues. Looked up from germline, CDR1 is MGHDK and CDR2 is SYGVNS.

This chain links TRBV6-5 with TRBJ2-7; D perhaps matches TRBD1 (6 bases). Germline CDR1 MNHEY, CDR2 SVGAGI. This CDR3 comprises 13 residues. Trimming took 6 bases from V and 3 from J, leaving 12 bases between them. The CDR3 sequence: CASSFDRSYEQYF. Written as DNA, the CDR3 is TGTGCCAGCAGCTTTGACAGGAGCTACGAGCAGTACTTC.

J is TRBJ1-2 and V is TRBV7-9, with 7 bases fitting TRBD1. Unmatched junction bases numbered 7, after V lost 5 bases and J lost 4 bases. This CDR3 spans 14 amino acids. Germline CDR1 and CDR2: SEHNR and FQNEAQ (reference sequence). The DNA of the CDR3 is TGTGCCAGCAGCACGCAGGGGGGAAGCTATGGCTACACCTTC. Amino acids: CASSTQGGSYGYTF.

This sequence joins TRBV12-3 or TRBV12-4 and TRBJ2-1; 7 positions agree with TRBD1. The V gene end was trimmed by 3 bases and the J gene end by 6 bases; junction bases not matched to a gene: 2. The CDR3 has 13 amino acids. The CDR3 sequence: CASSLWDSNEQFF. The CDR3 DNA is TGTGCCAGCAGTTTGTGGGACAGCAATGAGCAGTTCTTC.

V gene TRBV20-1 combines with J gene TRBJ1-5; a weak D match, TRBD1 (5 bases). The CDR3 spans 17 residues. Germline values: CDR1 DFQATT, CDR2 SNEGSKA (reference sequence). Trimming removed 3 bases from V and 2 bases from J, with 20 bases in between. The CDR3 is CSASRDGLWGGNQPQHF. DNA of the CDR3: TGCAGTGCTAGTAGGGACGGGCTGTGGGGGGGCAATCAGCCCCAGCATTTT.